These 15 T cell receptor beta chains were sequenced from one sample in a study of response to subunit inactivated influenza vaccine. TCRdb re-called the RT-PCR reads through MiXCR, storing one row per CDR3 protein. Of almost 600,000 distinct CDR3 sequences detected, approximately 15% appear once; the ten largest clones hold roughly 11%. Sequencing was performed on PBMCs from blood, taken 11 to 12 days after vaccination. The receptors come from a man in his fifties or sixties who received an inactivated influenza vaccine.

This clonotype was seen ten or more times. V gene TRBV29-1 combines with J gene TRBJ1-2, with a possible D match to TRBD1 (6 bases). Germline CDR1 SQVTM, CDR2 ANQGSEA. Trimming took off 6 bases at V and 4 bases at J, with 15 bases between the two ends. This CDR3 region has 13 residues. The CDR3, as DNA: TGCAGCGTCAGTGGGGGCGGAATCTATGGCTACACCTTC. Amino acids: CSVSGGGIYGYTF.

This clonotype occurred many times. The rearrangement links TRBV7-2 to TRBJ1-1, with 11 bases that match TRBD1. After removal of 8 bases from V and 7 bases from J, the junction contained 9 bases not matched to a gene. The CDR3 is 14 amino acids. The germline CDR1 and CDR2 sequences are SGHTA and FQGNSA. As DNA, the CDR3 is TGTGCCAGCGTACGGGACAGGGGGTCGGGTGAAGCTTTCTTT. It is translated as CASVRDRGSGEAFF.

In its sample, this clonotype was seen once. This chain uses TRBV12-3 or TRBV12-4 with TRBJ2-1, with 11 bases lining up with TRBD2. The CDR3 has 15 residues. Unmatched junction bases numbered 5, after V lost 5 bases and J lost 5 bases. This chain's CDR3 is CASSPQGLADNEQFF. The CDR3 nucleotides are TGTGCCAGCAGTCCCCAGGGACTAGCGGACAATGAGCAGTTCTTC.

This clonotype was observed a few times. J is TRBJ1-2 and V is TRBV29-1; 10 positions match TRBD1. CDR1 and CDR2 from the germline V gene are SQVTM and ANQGSEA. This CDR3 is 13 amino acids long. J gave up 6 bases and V 6 bases, and 7 bases lay outside the gene matches. CDR3: CSVGTGVRDGYTF. The CDR3 DNA follows: TGCAGCGTCGGGACAGGGGTCCGAGATGGCTACACCTTC.

The chain links TRBV12-3 or TRBV12-4 to TRBJ2-1, with 7 bases that match TRBD1. CDR3 size: 11 residues. V lost 6 bases and J lost 10; bases outside the gene matches: 3. CDR3 in DNA: TGTGCCAGCAGACAGACAGGGGAGCAGTTCTTC. The encoded protein is CASRQTGEQFF.

This clonotype was counted a few times. V and J are TRBV7-9 and TRBJ2-2; unclear D gene. This CDR3 is 15 amino acids long. CDR1 and CDR2 from the germline V gene are SEHNR and FQNEAQ (reference sequence). The ends were cut back, 6 bases at V and 1 base at J, with 12 bases in the middle. DNA for the CDR3: TGTGCCAGCAGTTTATCTTTCAAGAACACCGGGGAGCTGTTTTTT. It translates to CASSLSFKNTGELFF.

This clonotype has just a few counts. The J gene is TRBJ1-2, the V gene TRBV14; D gene uncertain. Per the germline V gene, CDR1 is SGHDN and CDR2 is FVKESK. Trimming took 3 bases from V and 6 from J, leaving 11 bases between them. The CDR3 has 13 residues. DNA of the CDR3: TGTGCCAGCAGCCAGGGATGGGAGAATGGCTACACCTTC. It translates to CASSQGWENGYTF.

This clonotype occurred many times. This chain links TRBV6-1 with TRBJ2-3; 11 bases fit TRBD1. Looked up from germline, CDR1 is MNHNS and CDR2 is SASEGT. The V segment lost 7 bases and the J segment 3 bases; nucleotides outside the gene matches: 3. The CDR3 has 14 residues. CDR3 loop: CASMDRGRTDTQYF. CDR3 bases: TGTGCCAGCATGGACAGGGGGCGGACAGATACGCAGTATTTT.

The rearrangement joins TRBV24-1 to TRBJ1-2; unclear D gene. The CDR3 totals 11 residues. Between the trimmed V and J ends, which lost 3 bases and 7 bases, there was a span of 5 bases. Germline V gene data show CDR1 as KGHDR and CDR2 as SFDVKD. CDR3 nucleotide sequence: TGTGCCACCAGTGATCCCGCTGGCTACACCTTC. Translated: CATSDPAGYTF.

Of note for this clonotype: A read error may be the cause here, since a much bigger clone is one base away. V usage is TRBV12-3 or TRBV12-4 and J usage is TRBJ2-5; D is tentatively TRBD1 or TRBD2 (5 bases each). The ends were cut back, 5 bases at V and 5 bases at J, with 15 bases in the middle. The CDR3 has 14 amino acids. The CDR3 DNA reads TGTGCCAGCAGTGCCCGGGGCACAAACGAGACCCAGTACTTC. Translated: CASSARGTNETQYF.

This chain uses TRBV6-1 with TRBJ1-1; 7 bases fit TRBD1. The CDR3 contains 15 residues. V shed 6 bases and J 5 bases; nucleotides not matched to a gene: 12. The germline V gene has CDR1 MNHNS and CDR2 SASEGT. This CDR3 is CASSPRQGTGTEAFF. CDR3 coding DNA: TGTGCCAGCAGCCCCCGACAGGGAACGGGGACTGAAGCTTTCTTT.

This clonotype turned up a few times. The chain couples TRBV7-3 to TRBJ1-5, with D tentatively TRBD1 (5 bases). V shed 6 bases and J shed 6 bases, with 12 bases lying between them. The length of the CDR3 is 13 residues. Germline-derived CDR1 and CDR2 are SGHTA and FQGTGA. DNA for the CDR3: TGTGCCAGCAGTCGGGGGGGAGGTCAGCCCCAGCATTTT. It codes for CASSRGGGQPQHF.

V gene TRBV5-4 combines with J gene TRBJ2-7, with D uncertain. The CDR3 contains 17 residues. The germline CDR1 and CDR2 sequences are SGHNT and YYREEE (reference sequence). V lost 0 bases and J 1 base, leaving 17 bases between the germline ends. The CDR3: CASSLEVTVPVSYEQYF. In nucleotides, the CDR3 is TGTGCCAGCAGCTTGGAAGTCACGGTTCCGGTTTCCTACGAGCAGTACTTC.

As for this clonotype: The germline gene is not matched at one end of the junction; a read error may be the cause. The chain recombines TRBV27 with TRBJ2-3; a weak D match, TRBD2 (6 bases). Germline V gene lookup returns CDR1 MNHEY and CDR2 SMNVEV (reference sequence). There are 15 residues in the CDR3. CDR3 bases: TGTGCCAGCAGTTTCGGGAGCTTAGGAACAGATACGCAATATTTT. Amino acid sequence: CASSFGSLGTDTQYF.

The rearrangement uses TRBV7-6 and TRBJ2-2; the match to TRBD2 covers 13 bases. V lost 4 bases to trimming and J lost 7 bases; unmatched junction nucleotides: 6. The germline V gene has CDR1 SGHVS and CDR2 FNYEAQ. The CDR3 runs 16 residues. Here the CDR3 reads CASSSGTSGGVGELFF. CDR3 DNA: TGTGCCAGCAGCTCGGGCACTAGCGGGGGGGTCGGGGAGCTGTTTTTT.